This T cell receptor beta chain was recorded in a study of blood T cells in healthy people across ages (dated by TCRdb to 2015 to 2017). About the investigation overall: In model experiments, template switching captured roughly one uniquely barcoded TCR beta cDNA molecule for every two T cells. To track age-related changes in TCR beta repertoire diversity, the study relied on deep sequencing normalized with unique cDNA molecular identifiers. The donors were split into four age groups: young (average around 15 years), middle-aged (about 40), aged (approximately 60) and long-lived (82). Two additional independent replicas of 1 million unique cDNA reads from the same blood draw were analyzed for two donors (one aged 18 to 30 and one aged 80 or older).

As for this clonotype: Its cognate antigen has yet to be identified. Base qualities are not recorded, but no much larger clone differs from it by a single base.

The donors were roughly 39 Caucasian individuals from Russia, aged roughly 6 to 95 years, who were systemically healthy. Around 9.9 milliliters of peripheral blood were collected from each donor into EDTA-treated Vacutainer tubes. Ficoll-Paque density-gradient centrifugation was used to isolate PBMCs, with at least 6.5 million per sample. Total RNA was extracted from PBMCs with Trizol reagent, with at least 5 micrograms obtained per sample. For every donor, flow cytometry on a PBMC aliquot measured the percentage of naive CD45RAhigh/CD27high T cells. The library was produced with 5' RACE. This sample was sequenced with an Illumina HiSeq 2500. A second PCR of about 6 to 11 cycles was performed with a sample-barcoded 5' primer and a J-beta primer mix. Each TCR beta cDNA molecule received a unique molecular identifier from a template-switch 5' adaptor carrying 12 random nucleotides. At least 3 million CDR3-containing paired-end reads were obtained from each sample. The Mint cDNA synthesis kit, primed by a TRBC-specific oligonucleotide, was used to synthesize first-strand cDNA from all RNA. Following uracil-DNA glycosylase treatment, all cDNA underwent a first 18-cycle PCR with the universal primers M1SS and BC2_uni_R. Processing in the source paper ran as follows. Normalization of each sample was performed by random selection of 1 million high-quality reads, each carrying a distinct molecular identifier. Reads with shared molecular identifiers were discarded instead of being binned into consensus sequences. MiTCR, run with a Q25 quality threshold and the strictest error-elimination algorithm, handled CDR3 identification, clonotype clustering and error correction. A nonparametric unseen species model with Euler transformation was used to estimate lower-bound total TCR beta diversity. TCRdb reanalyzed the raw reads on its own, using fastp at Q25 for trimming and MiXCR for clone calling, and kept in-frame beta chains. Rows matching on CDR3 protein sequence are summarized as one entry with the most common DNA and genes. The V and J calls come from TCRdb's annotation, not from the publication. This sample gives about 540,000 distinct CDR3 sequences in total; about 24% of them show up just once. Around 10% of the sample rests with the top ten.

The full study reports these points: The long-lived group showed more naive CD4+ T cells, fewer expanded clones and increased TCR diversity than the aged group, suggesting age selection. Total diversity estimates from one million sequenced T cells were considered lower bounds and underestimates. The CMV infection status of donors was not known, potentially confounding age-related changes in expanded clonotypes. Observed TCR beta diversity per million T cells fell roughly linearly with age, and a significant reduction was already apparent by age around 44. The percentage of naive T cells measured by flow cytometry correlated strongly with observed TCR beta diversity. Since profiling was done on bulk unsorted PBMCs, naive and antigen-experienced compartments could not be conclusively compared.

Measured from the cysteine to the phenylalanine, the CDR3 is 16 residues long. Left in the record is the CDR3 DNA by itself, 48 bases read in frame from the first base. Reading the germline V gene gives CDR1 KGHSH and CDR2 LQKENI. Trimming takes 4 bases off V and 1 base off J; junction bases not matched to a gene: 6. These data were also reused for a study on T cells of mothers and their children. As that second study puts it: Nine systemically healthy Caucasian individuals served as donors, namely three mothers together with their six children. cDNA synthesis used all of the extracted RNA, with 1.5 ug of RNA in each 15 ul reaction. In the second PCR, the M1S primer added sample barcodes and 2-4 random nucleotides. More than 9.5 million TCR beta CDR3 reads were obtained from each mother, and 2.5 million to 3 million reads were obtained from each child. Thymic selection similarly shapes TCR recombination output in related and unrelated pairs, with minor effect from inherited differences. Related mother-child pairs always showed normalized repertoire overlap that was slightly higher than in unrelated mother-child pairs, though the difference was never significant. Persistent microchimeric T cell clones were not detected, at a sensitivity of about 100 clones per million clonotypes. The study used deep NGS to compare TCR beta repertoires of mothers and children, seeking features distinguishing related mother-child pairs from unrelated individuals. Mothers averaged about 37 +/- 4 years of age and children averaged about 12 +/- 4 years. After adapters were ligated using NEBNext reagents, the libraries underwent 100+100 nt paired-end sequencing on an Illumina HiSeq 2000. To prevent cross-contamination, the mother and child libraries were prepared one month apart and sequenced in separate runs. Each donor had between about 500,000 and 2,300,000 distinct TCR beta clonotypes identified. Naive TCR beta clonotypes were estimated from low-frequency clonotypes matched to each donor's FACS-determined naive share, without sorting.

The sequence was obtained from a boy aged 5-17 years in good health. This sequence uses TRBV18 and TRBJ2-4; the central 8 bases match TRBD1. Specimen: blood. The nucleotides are TGTGCCAGCTCACGCTCAGGGGGCTCTGCCAAAAACATTCAGTACTTC. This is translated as CASSRSGGSAKNIQYF.